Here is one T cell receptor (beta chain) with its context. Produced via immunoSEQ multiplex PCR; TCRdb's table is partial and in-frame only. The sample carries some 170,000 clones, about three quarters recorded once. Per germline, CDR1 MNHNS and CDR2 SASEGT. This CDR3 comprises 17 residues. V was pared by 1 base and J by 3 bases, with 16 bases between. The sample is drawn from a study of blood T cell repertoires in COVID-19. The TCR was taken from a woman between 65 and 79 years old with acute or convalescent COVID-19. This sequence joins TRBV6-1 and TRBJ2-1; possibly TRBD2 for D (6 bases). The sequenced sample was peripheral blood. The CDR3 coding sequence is TGTGCCAGCAGTGAAGACCCCACGGGAGCGTTCTACAATGAGCAGTTCTTC. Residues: CASSEDPTGAFYNEQFF.